The T cell receptor (beta chain) described here comes from a study of shared clonotypes between healthy human individuals. In the study overall: Sampling drew on donors who were two women and a few men aged 18 to 49. Study outcomes and limitations: A generally larger estimated richness was seen in naive subsets than in memory subsets. There were few donors, and this limited the genetic and exposure-history diversity represented. Generation probabilities of non-shared clonotypes were lower (relative to those shared by all four donors).

On this clone itself: Its antigen remains unknown.

The naive CD8 population came from CD45RO-negative cells selected for CCR7, without terminally differentiated effector memory CD45RA+ cells. Here immunoSEQ multiplex PCR was the method, and the copy in TCRdb shows in-frame clones only, minus some. Of 2 million or so clones in the sample, approximately 94% were seen once. The sequence derives from a man between 18 and 35 years old in good health. Sequenced input: naive CD8+ T cells sorted from blood.

The DNA of the CDR3 is TGCGCCAGCAGCCAATTTGGGGACGGTTATGGCTACACCTTC. As protein: CASSQFGDGYGYTF. V usage is TRBV4-1 and J usage is TRBJ1-2, with a tentative D call TRBD1 (5 bases). The CDR3 length is 14 residues. The germline V gene has CDR1 MGHRA and CDR2 YSYEKL. With 2 bases removed from V and 5 bases from J, the gap between germline ends came to 12 bases.